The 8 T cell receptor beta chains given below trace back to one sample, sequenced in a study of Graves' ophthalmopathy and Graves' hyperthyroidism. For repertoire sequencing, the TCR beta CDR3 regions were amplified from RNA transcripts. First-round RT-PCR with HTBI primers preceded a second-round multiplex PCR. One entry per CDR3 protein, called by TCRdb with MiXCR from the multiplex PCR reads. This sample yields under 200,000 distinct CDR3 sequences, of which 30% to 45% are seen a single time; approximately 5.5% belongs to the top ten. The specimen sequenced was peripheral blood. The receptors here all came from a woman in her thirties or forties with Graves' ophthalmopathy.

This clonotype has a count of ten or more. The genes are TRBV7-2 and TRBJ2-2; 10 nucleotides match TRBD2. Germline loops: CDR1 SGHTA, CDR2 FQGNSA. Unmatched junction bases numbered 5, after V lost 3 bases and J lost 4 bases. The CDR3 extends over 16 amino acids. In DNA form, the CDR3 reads TGTGCCAGCAGCTTGCATAGCGGGGGGAGCACCGGGGAGCTGTTTTTT. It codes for CASSLHSGGSTGELFF.

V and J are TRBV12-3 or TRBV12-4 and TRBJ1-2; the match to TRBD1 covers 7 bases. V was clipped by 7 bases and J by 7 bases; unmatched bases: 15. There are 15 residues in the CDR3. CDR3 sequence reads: CASTLGSGGKFGYTF. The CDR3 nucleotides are TGTGCCAGCACCCTAGGGTCAGGGGGAAAATTTGGCTACACCTTC.

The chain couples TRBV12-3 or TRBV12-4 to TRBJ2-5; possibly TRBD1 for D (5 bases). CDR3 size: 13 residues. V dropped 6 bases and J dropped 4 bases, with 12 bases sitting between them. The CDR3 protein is CASSSGQGETQYF. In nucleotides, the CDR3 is TGTGCCAGCAGCAGTGGGCAGGGAGAGACCCAGTACTTC.

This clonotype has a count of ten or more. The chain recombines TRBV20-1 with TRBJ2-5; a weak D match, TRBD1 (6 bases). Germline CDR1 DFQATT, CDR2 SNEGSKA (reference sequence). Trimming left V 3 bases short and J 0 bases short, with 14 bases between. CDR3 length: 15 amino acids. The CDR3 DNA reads TGCAGTGCTAGTCCCTACGGGGACAACCAAGAGACCCAGTACTTC. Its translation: CSASPYGDNQETQYF.

The CDR3 DNA reads TGCGCCAGCAGCTCAAGGACAGGGGTCTCTGAAGCTTTCTTT. Its translation: CASSSRTGVSEAFF. The chain has TRBV5-1 and TRBJ1-1; 9 bases match TRBD1. Trimming removed 3 bases from V and 6 bases from J; junction bases left unmatched: 6. This CDR3 has 14 amino acids. The V gene's germline CDR1 is SGHRS and CDR2 YFSETQ.

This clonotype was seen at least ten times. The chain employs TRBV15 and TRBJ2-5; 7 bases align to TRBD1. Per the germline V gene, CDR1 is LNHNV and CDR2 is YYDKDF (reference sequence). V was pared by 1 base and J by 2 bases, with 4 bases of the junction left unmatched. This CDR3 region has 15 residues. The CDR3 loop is CATSRVGRGQETQYF. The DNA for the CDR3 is TGTGCCACCAGCAGAGTGGGCAGGGGGCAAGAGACCCAGTACTTC. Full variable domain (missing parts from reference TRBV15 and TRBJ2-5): DAMVIQNPRYQVTQFGKPVTLSCSQTLNHNVMYWYQQKSSQAPKLLFHYYDKDFNNEADTPDNFQSRRPNTSFCFLDIRSPGLGDTAMYLCATSRVGRGQETQYFGPGTRLLVL.

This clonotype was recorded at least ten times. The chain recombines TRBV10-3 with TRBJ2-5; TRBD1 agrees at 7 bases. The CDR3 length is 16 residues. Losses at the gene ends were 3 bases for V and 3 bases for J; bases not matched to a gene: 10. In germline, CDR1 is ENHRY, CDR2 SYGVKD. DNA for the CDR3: TGTGCCATCAGTGAAGCAGTGGGAACAGGGGAAGAGACCCAGTACTTC. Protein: CAISEAVGTGEETQYF.

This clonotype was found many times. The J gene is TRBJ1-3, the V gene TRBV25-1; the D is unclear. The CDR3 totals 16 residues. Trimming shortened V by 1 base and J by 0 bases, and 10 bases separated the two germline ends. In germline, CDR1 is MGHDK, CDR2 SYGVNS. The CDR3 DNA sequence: TGTGCCAGCAGTGAATTCGGGAGTTTCTCTGGAAACACCATATATTTT. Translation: CASSEFGSFSGNTIYF.